The sequence of this T cell receptor beta chain was determined in a study of T cell changes during pregnancy in multiple sclerosis. Clones were read by immunoSEQ multiplex PCR, and TCRdb kept only the in-frame ones, dropping some. The top ten hold under 1.4% of the sample, which has some 20,000 clones, approximately 86% seen once. The starting material was CD4+ T cells from peripheral blood mononuclear cells, obtained in the first trimester of pregnancy. The TCR was taken from a female donor in good health, enrolled as a control in a pregnancy study.

DNA for the CDR3: TGTGCCACCAGAAATATTTACTATGGCTACACCTTC. It translates to CATRNIYYGYTF. The chain combines TRBV9 with TRBJ1-2; D ambiguous. The CDR3 length is 12 residues. In germline, CDR1 is SGDLS, CDR2 YYNGEE. Trimming took off 9 bases at V and 3 bases at J, with 12 bases between the two ends.